One sample yielded the 15 T cell receptor beta chains listed below, sequenced in a study of CD8 T cells in Susac syndrome. RNA totalling roughly 0.5 to 1 ug underwent reverse transcription with random hexamers. TCRdb passed the immunoSEQ multiplex PCR reads through MiXCR, listing each CDR3 protein once. The table lists more than 250,000 distinct CDR3 sequences, 90% to 95% of them singletons. Sequencing was performed on CD4+ T cells from PBMCs. These receptors were obtained from a human donor with multiple sclerosis.

The CDR3 is CSARVPRGNTEAFF. CDR3 bases: TGCAGTGCTAGAGTCCCCCGGGGGAACACTGAAGCTTTCTTT. J is TRBJ1-1 and V is TRBV20-1; D is ambiguous. The CDR3 is made up of 14 amino acids. Germline CDR1 is DFQATT and CDR2 is SNEGSKA (reference sequence). Trimming took 1 base from V and 1 from J, leaving 10 bases between them.

The rearrangement links TRBV19 to TRBJ1-2, with 8 bases matching TRBD1. This CDR3 spans 15 amino acids. The V segment lost 6 bases and the J segment 2 bases; nucleotides outside the gene matches: 8. The germline CDR1 and CDR2 sequences are LNHDA and SQIVND (reference sequence). The CDR3 nucleotides read TGTGCCAGTAGCTTCAGGGGGCGCATCAACTATGGCTACACCTTC. Protein: CASSFRGRINYGYTF.

As DNA, the CDR3 is TGTGCCAGCAGCCCCCAGGGCTCCTATGGCTACACCTTC. Protein product: CASSPQGSYGYTF. V is TRBV7-2 and J is TRBJ1-2; maybe TRBD1 (5 bases). V was shortened by 5 bases and J by 4 bases, with 11 bases between the two germline ends. The CDR3 has 13 residues. From germline, CDR1 is SGHTA and CDR2 FQGNSA.

This chain joins TRBV2 and TRBJ2-5; 7 positions match TRBD1. CDR3 length equals 17 residues. V gave up 5 bases and J gave up 4 bases; unmatched junction bases: 16. Germline CDR1 SNHLY, CDR2 FYNNEI. The CDR3 loop reads CASSPALGGGSGETQYF. As DNA, the CDR3 is TGTGCCAGCAGTCCGGCTCTAGGGGGCGGATCAGGAGAGACCCAGTACTTC. Supplemented by reference TRBV2 and TRBJ2-5, the full variable domain reads EPEVTQTPSHQVTQMGQEVILRCVPISNHLYFYWYRQILGQKVEFLVSFYNNEISEKSEIFDDQFSVERPDGSNFTLKIRSTKLEDSAMYFCASSPALGGGSGETQYFGPGTRLLVL.

J is TRBJ1-6 and V is TRBV6-2 or TRBV6-3; 7 bases agree with TRBD1. The germline gives CDR1 MNHEY, CDR2 SVGEGT. CDR3 length: 16 amino acids. Losses at the gene ends were 6 bases for V and 10 bases for J; bases not matched to a gene: 15. Here the CDR3 reads CASRTFDRVFDSPLHF. In DNA form, the CDR3 reads TGTGCCAGCAGGACCTTCGACAGGGTATTCGACTCACCCCTCCACTTT.

This chain joins TRBV29-1 and TRBJ2-3; weak D call: TRBD2 (6 bases). Germline V lookup: CDR1 SQVTM, CDR2 ANQGSEA. V was pared by 4 bases and J by 1 base, with 12 bases between. The CDR3 totals 14 residues. This CDR3 is CSVVGEVGTDTQYF. CDR3 coding DNA: TGCAGCGTTGTAGGGGAGGTGGGCACAGATACGCAGTATTTT.

The chain employs TRBV7-2 and TRBJ2-5, with TRBD2 matching 13 bases. With 5 bases clipped from V and 0 bases from J, the junction kept 6 bases outside the gene matches. This CDR3 region has 17 residues. Germline V gene data show CDR1 as SGHTA and CDR2 as FQGNSA. The CDR3 DNA reads as TGTGCCAGCAGCCCCGGGGGGACTAGCGGGAACCAAGAGACCCAGTACTTC. It yields the protein CASSPGGTSGNQETQYF.

The chain couples TRBV7-9 to TRBJ2-3, with D perhaps TRBD2 (7 bases). The CDR3 loop spans 15 amino acids. Trimming stripped 8 bases from V and 4 bases from J, with 19 bases between. CDR1 is SEHNR and CDR2 is FQNEAQ in the germline V gene (reference sequence). The CDR3 DNA reads TGTGCCAGCTTACAGGGAGGGGGGGGCGCAGATACGCAGTATTTT. This gives the protein CASLQGGGGADTQYF.

The gene calls are TRBV20-1 and TRBJ2-3, with D possibly TRBD1 on 6 matching bases. Trimming left V 3 bases short and J 4 bases short, with 17 bases between. The CDR3 runs to 15 residues. From germline, CDR1 is DFQATT and CDR2 SNEGSKA (reference sequence). CDR3 sequence (DNA): TGCAGTGCTAGGACCCATGGAGAGGGGGCAGATACGCAGTATTTT. Translated, it gives CSARTHGEGADTQYF.

V usage is TRBV30 and J usage is TRBJ2-3; 9 bases fit TRBD2. Germline CDR1 reads GTSNPN; CDR2 reads SVGIG (reference sequence). With V trimmed by 0 bases and J by 4 bases, 5 bases remained unmatched. This CDR3 contains 15 residues. The CDR3 protein is CAWSVGSGGPDTQYF. The DNA of the CDR3 is TGTGCCTGGAGTGTTGGAAGCGGGGGGCCAGATACGCAGTATTTT.

The chain joins TRBV4-2 to TRBJ2-1; 14 bases align to TRBD2. The CDR3 loop spans 20 amino acids. The germline V gene encodes CDR1 LGHNA and CDR2 YNFKEQ. V lost 5 bases to trimming and J lost 0 bases; unmatched junction nucleotides: 12. For the CDR3, the DNA is TGTGCCAGCAGCAACCTAGGGGGACTAGCGGGAGATAGCTCCTACAATGAGCAGTTCTTC. Protein sequence: CASSNLGGLAGDSSYNEQFF.

The chain combines TRBV4-2 with TRBJ2-1, with 10 bases lining up with TRBD2. CDR1 LGHNA and CDR2 YNFKEQ come from the germline V gene. Unmatched junction bases numbered 15, after V lost 4 bases and J lost 9 bases. The CDR3 length is 17 residues. The CDR3 sequence is CASSRLGTSARPGEQFF. The CDR3 coding sequence is TGTGCCAGCAGCCGGCTGGGGACTAGCGCCCGGCCGGGTGAGCAGTTCTTC.

The gene calls are TRBV15 and TRBJ2-7; 7 bases line up with TRBD2. CDR3 size: 16 residues. CDR1 is LNHNV, CDR2 YYDKDF, per germline (reference sequence). V trimming: 1 base; J trimming: 4 bases; junction bases outside the gene matches: 10. CDR3 sequence (DNA): TGTGCCACCAGCAGAGGGGCGGGAGTAGAGCCTTACGAGCAGTACTTC. Translating gives CATSRGAGVEPYEQYF. Together with reference TRBV15 and TRBJ2-7, the CDR3 gives the full variable domain: DAMVIQNPRYQVTQFGKPVTLSCSQTLNHNVMYWYQQKSSQAPKLLFHYYDKDFNNEADTPDNFQSRRPNTSFCFLDIRSPGLGDTAMYLCATSRGAGVEPYEQYFGPGTRLTVT.

This clonotype has a single count. The rearrangement joins TRBV5-1 to TRBJ1-2, with 10 nucleotides matching TRBD1. The ends lost 0 bases at V and 8 bases at J; junction bases unmatched: 4. The CDR3 has 14 amino acids. CDR1 is SGHRS and CDR2 is YFSETQ in the germline V gene. CDR3 in amino acids: CASSLGDRGRGYTF. The CDR3 coding sequence is TGCGCCAGCAGCTTGGGGGACAGGGGCCGGGGCTACACCTTC.

This clonotype was counted a single time. The V gene is TRBV28, the J gene TRBJ2-7; the D is unclear. Looked up from germline, CDR1 is MDHEN and CDR2 is SYDVKM. V was clipped by 4 bases and J by 7 bases, with 8 bases between them. The CDR3 runs to 11 residues. The CDR3 coding sequence is TGTGCCAGCAGTTATGGGGAAGAGCAGTACTTC. It translates to CASSYGEEQYF.